This record looks at one T cell receptor beta chain sequence and its context. The antigen remains unidentified. Participants comprised healthy donors of bone marrow. The sample belongs to a study of cytomegalovirus exposure and HLA in healthy donors. Overall study context: Genotyping of roughly 400 donors showed that over 65% belonged to the Caucasian-associated ancestry cluster. Study-wide results and limits: Reported findings show TCR beta sequences accurately forecast HLA-A and HLA-B alleles in most subjects.

This CDR3 has 14 residues. V was trimmed by 0 bases and J by 0 bases, leaving 6 bases between them. Germline V gene sequence: CDR1 SGHKS, CDR2 YYEKEE (reference sequence). The PCR used 60 Vbeta and 13 Jbeta primers. Original handling: Unique TCR beta chains totaled 65 million to 95 million in a later count, with roughly 11 million of them shared. Using immunoSEQ multiplex PCR, the repertoire was profiled, and TCRdb retains in-frame clones only, with some absent. V and J calls and clone size are given by that table; D and trimming were obtained from the DNA. The repertoire holds 250,000 to 350,000 clones, with 75% to 90% as singletons.

The chain recombines TRBV5-5 with TRBJ1-2; tentatively, D is TRBD1 (5 bases). Sequencing was performed on PBMCs. This sequence originates from a man aged 40-49 years in good health and CMV-seropositive. CDR3 sequence reads: CASSLATANYGYTF. The CDR3 bases are TGTGCCAGCAGCTTGGCGACAGCTAACTATGGCTACACCTTC. Supplemented by reference TRBV5-5 and TRBJ1-2, the full variable domain reads DAGVTQSPTHLIKTRGQQVTLRCSPISGHKSVSWYQQVLGQGPQFIFQYYEKEERGRGNFPDRFSARQFPNYSSELNVNALLLGDSALYLCASSLATANYGYTFGSGTRLTVV.